Following are 26 T cell receptor beta chains from one sample sequenced in a study of PD-1 blockade in classical Hodgkin lymphoma. Clones were sequenced by immunoSEQ multiplex PCR, and TCRdb holds only the in-frame ones, with some missing. The profile shows around 29,000 clones, roughly nine tenths of them singletons. Specified time point: newly diagnosed, previously untreated cHL patient sample. The study purified CD4+ T cells from thawed PBMCs using magnetic negative selection. The sequencing input was CD4+ T cells from blood. Receptors originate from a human donor with classical Hodgkin lymphoma.

As regards this clone: The same CDR3 can be traced to other DNA sequences in this sample. The gene calls are TRBV7-2 and TRBJ2-5; a weak D match, TRBD1 (7 bases). V was shortened by 2 bases and J by 5 bases, with 12 bases between the two germline ends. This CDR3 spans 14 amino acids. Germline CDR1 is SGHTA and CDR2 is FQGNSA. Here the CDR3 reads CASSLQGGQETQYF. The CDR3 DNA reads as TGTGCCAGCAGCTTACAGGGGGGTCAGGAGACCCAGTACTTC.

The CDR3 bases are TGTGCCAGCAGCGTAGAGGGAGGGGGCAATCAGCCCCAGCATTTT. Translated, it gives CASSVEGGGNQPQHF. V gene TRBV9 combines with J gene TRBJ1-5; D possibly corresponds to TRBD1 (5 bases). There are 15 residues in the CDR3. CDR1 and CDR2 (germline): SGDLS, YYNGEE. The V and J ends lost 0 bases and 2 bases respectively, with 9 bases between them.

The chain combines TRBV20-1 with TRBJ1-2; D gene ambiguous. V lost 3 bases, J lost 9 bases, and 11 bases lay in between. This CDR3 has 11 residues. CDR1 is DFQATT and CDR2 is SNEGSKA in the germline V gene (reference sequence). The CDR3: CSARVTYSYTF. The CDR3 DNA sequence: TGCAGTGCTAGGGTAACTTATAGCTACACCTTC.

The rearrangement links TRBV7-2 to TRBJ2-1; 7 nucleotides align to TRBD2. The V segment lost 5 bases and the J segment 1 base; nucleotides outside the gene matches: 5. Germline V gene data show CDR1 as SGHTA and CDR2 as FQGNSA. The CDR3 has 15 amino acids. The DNA of the CDR3 is TGTGCCAGCAGCAAGGACGGGGGGTCCTACAATGAGCAGTTCTTC. Its protein is CASSKDGGSYNEQFF.

The CDR3 DNA sequence: TGTGCCAGCGGCAGGGACGGGACGGGCACTGAAGCTTTCTTT. Amino acids: CASGRDGTGTEAFF. The V gene is TRBV6-5, the J gene TRBJ1-1; D is perhaps TRBD1 (5 bases). CDR1 is MNHEY and CDR2 is SVGAGI in the germline V gene. V was trimmed by 8 bases and J by 4 bases, leaving 17 bases between them. The CDR3 is 14 residues long.

The chain recombines TRBV2 with TRBJ2-5; weak D call: TRBD2 (5 bases). Deletions cut 4 bases from V and 5 bases from J, with 14 bases between. There are 14 residues in the CDR3. The germline V gene encodes CDR1 SNHLY and CDR2 FYNNEI. In DNA, the CDR3 is TGTGCCAGCAGTGTTTTTGGAGGCAGGGAGACCCAGTACTTC. It codes for CASSVFGGRETQYF.

The chain is built from TRBV11-2 and TRBJ2-3, with 8 bases matching TRBD2. This CDR3 is built from 15 residues. Germline V gene lookup returns CDR1 SGHAT and CDR2 FQNNGV. With V trimmed by 5 bases and J by 2 bases, 6 bases remained unmatched. CDR3 DNA sequence: TGTGCCAGCAGCCCCTTGCGGGGGGCCACAGATACGCAGTATTTT. The encoded protein is CASSPLRGATDTQYF.

J is TRBJ2-3 and V is TRBV2; 10 bases agree with TRBD2. CDR1 is SNHLY, CDR2 FYNNEI, per germline. The V gene end was trimmed by 7 bases and the J gene end by 6 bases; junction bases not matched to a gene: 13. This CDR3 contains 16 residues. The CDR3 region has the DNA TGTGCCAGCATGATTGGGCTAGCGGGAGTGGTGGATACGCAGTATTTT. This translates into CASMIGLAGVVDTQYF.

The J gene is TRBJ1-4, the V gene TRBV5-1, with TRBD1 as a possible D gene (5 bases). V shed 0 bases and J shed 7 bases, with 16 bases lying between them. Germline assignment: CDR1 SGHRS and CDR2 YFSETQ. The CDR3 spans 16 residues. The CDR3 DNA follows: TGCGCCAGCAGCTTGGCCGGAGACAGATTAGCTGAAAAACTGTTTTTT. It codes for CASSLAGDRLAEKLFF.

The gene calls are TRBV25-1 and TRBJ2-1; 12 bases are a match to TRBD2. The CDR3 sequence is 14 residues long. Germline CDR1 is MGHDK and CDR2 is SYGVNS. V gave up 8 bases and J gave up 4 bases; unmatched junction bases: 3. CDR3 DNA sequence: TGTGCCAGCGGTGGACTAGCGGGATACAATGAGCAGTTCTTC. Translation: CASGGLAGYNEQFF.

This chain connects TRBV28 to TRBJ2-7; 8 bases align to TRBD1. In germline, CDR1 is MDHEN, CDR2 SYDVKM. The CDR3 covers 13 residues. The ends lost 5 bases at V and 4 bases at J; junction bases unmatched: 4. CDR3: CASSPGTGYEQYF. The CDR3 nucleotides read TGTGCCAGCAGTCCCGGGACAGGTTACGAGCAGTACTTC.

With respect to this clone: Other DNA sequences of this sample code for an identical CDR3. The chain is built from TRBV5-4 and TRBJ2-1, with TRBD1 identical over 8 bases. The junction had 6 bases not matched to a gene; V was cut back by 4 bases and J by 6 bases. The CDR3 contains 14 residues. Germline V gives CDR1 SGHNT, CDR2 YYREEE (reference sequence). The CDR3 DNA follows: TGTGCCAGCAGCCCCGGACAGGGTCGCAATGAGCAGTTCTTC. The encoded protein is CASSPGQGRNEQFF.

The chain employs TRBV7-2 and TRBJ2-1, with 12 positions matching TRBD2. CDR3 length: 15 residues. Germline V gene data show CDR1 as SGHTA and CDR2 as FQGNSA. V shed 1 base and J 9 bases; nucleotides not matched to a gene: 4. CDR3 sequence reads: CASSLGLAGVPEQFF. CDR3 nucleotide sequence: TGTGCCAGCAGCTTAGGACTAGCGGGAGTCCCTGAGCAGTTCTTC.

The gene calls are TRBV11-2 and TRBJ2-7; D gene uncertain. This CDR3 contains 14 residues. Germline V lookup: CDR1 SGHAT, CDR2 FQNNGV. Trimming left V 2 bases short and J 2 bases short, with 10 bases between. The CDR3 sequence is CASSLIREPYEQYF. The CDR3 DNA follows: TGTGCCAGCAGCTTAATTCGTGAACCCTACGAGCAGTACTTC.

The chain couples TRBV15 to TRBJ1-2; D gene unclear. Germline V gene sequence: CDR1 LNHNV, CDR2 YYDKDF (reference sequence). This CDR3 is 14 amino acids long. V lost 0 bases and J lost 4, with 9 bases in between. The CDR3 DNA sequence: TGTGCCACCAGCAGAGAGGCGGAGGGCTATGGCTACACCTTC. Its translation is CATSREAEGYGYTF.

The chain joins TRBV5-1 to TRBJ2-1; 8 positions agree with TRBD2. CDR3 length: 16 residues. Germline V gene sequence: CDR1 SGHRS, CDR2 YFSETQ. Trimming took 3 bases from V and 0 from J; bases not matched to a gene: 5. The CDR3 nucleotides read TGCGCCAGCAGCTGGGGCGGGGGGAGCTCCTACAATGAGCAGTTCTTC. This sequence encodes CASSWGGGSSYNEQFF.

This clone was seen just once. The chain uses TRBV11-2 and TRBJ2-1; 15 bases fit TRBD2. Germline CDR1 SGHAT, CDR2 FQNNGV. The V segment lost 5 bases and the J segment 7 bases; nucleotides outside the gene matches: 3. The CDR3 is 15 residues long. CDR3 coding DNA: TGTGCCAGCAGCCCCGGACTAGCGGGAGGGAATGAGCAGTTCTTC. Amino acids: CASSPGLAGGNEQFF.

This sequence joins TRBV19 and TRBJ1-1; D is uncertain. CDR1 is LNHDA, CDR2 SQIVND, per germline (reference sequence). Trimming pared 7 bases from V and 4 bases from J, leaving 13 bases between. The CDR3 is 13 amino acids. CDR3 bases: TGTGCCAGTACCTGGTCTATATCCACTGAAGCTTTCTTT. Translated: CASTWSISTEAFF.

The chain is built from TRBV18 and TRBJ2-7; no definite D call. Trimming removed 4 bases from V and 0 bases from J, with 10 bases in between. CDR1 is KGHSH and CDR2 is LQKENI in the germline V gene. The CDR3 length is 14 residues. The CDR3 loop reads CASSRSPDSYEQYF. As DNA, the CDR3 is TGTGCCAGCTCACGATCCCCAGACTCCTACGAGCAGTACTTC.

The V gene is TRBV11-2, the J gene TRBJ1-1; no firm D call. This CDR3 comprises 13 residues. In germline, CDR1 is SGHAT, CDR2 FQNNGV. The V and J ends lost 2 bases and 2 bases respectively, with 6 bases between them. CDR3: CASSLQFNTEAFF. The CDR3 coding sequence is TGTGCCAGCAGCTTACAGTTCAACACTGAAGCTTTCTTT.

As for this clone: Other DNA variants within this sample encode the same CDR3. V and J are TRBV5-4 and TRBJ2-3; D is tentatively TRBD1 or TRBD2 (5 bases each). V lost 4 bases, J lost 2 bases, and 14 bases lay in between. The CDR3 runs to 15 residues. In germline, CDR1 is SGHNT, CDR2 YYREEE (reference sequence). Written as DNA, the CDR3 is TGTGCCAGCAGCCTGACAGCGGCGGTCACAGATACGCAGTATTTT. Protein sequence: CASSLTAAVTDTQYF.

The chain couples TRBV4-3 to TRBJ1-2; 8 bases agree with TRBD1. Losses at the gene ends were 0 bases for V and 4 bases for J; bases not matched to a gene: 10. The V gene's germline CDR1 is LGHNA and CDR2 YSLEER. This CDR3 has 17 amino acids. In DNA form, the CDR3 reads TGCGCCAGCAGCCAAGAGTATGGACAGGGCGTTGTCTATGGCTACACCTTC. Its protein product is CASSQEYGQGVVYGYTF.

The chain combines TRBV29-1 with TRBJ1-1; 9 nucleotides align to TRBD1. The length of the CDR3 is 13 residues. From germline, CDR1 is SQVTM and CDR2 ANQGSEA. V trimming: 0 bases; J trimming: 5 bases; junction bases outside the gene matches: 1. The CDR3 sequence is CSVEDGTGTEAFF. The CDR3 nucleotides are TGCAGCGTTGAAGATGGGACAGGGACTGAAGCTTTCTTT.

This clone is a singleton in its sample. The chain combines TRBV7-9 with TRBJ1-1, with D tentatively TRBD1 (5 bases). Germline CDR1 reads SEHNR; CDR2 reads FQNEAQ (reference sequence). Trimming took 6 bases from V and 1 from J, leaving 12 bases between them. The CDR3 loop spans 14 amino acids. CDR3 amino acids: CASSQTAGNTEAFF. For the CDR3, the DNA is TGTGCCAGCAGTCAGACAGCAGGGAACACTGAAGCTTTCTTT.

This clone was recorded only once. V is TRBV18 and J is TRBJ2-5, with D hard to call. There are 13 residues in the CDR3. The germline CDR1 and CDR2 sequences are KGHSH and LQKENI. The germline V and J ends were trimmed by 1 base and 4 bases, with 7 bases remaining between them. CDR3: CASSPRPGETQYF. CDR3 nucleotides: TGTGCCAGCTCACCACGCCCGGGAGAGACCCAGTACTTC.

The chain links TRBV7-2 to TRBJ2-7; 9 bases map to TRBD1. J gave up 2 bases and V 1 base, and 12 bases lay outside the gene matches. The CDR3 extends over 18 amino acids. Germline assignment: CDR1 SGHTA and CDR2 FQGNSA. The CDR3 sequence is CASSLVHRGLTKAYEQYF. The CDR3 DNA is TGTGCCAGCAGCTTAGTTCACAGGGGGCTCACGAAAGCCTACGAGCAGTACTTC.